This is a list of T cell receptor beta chains from one sample in a study of T cell responses to AZD1222 COVID-19 vaccine. Using immunoSEQ multiplex PCR, the repertoire was profiled, and TCRdb retains in-frame clones only, with some absent. The table lists about 120,000 clones, 75% to 90% of them singletons. The specimen was peripheral blood, collected 28 days after the second AZD1222 dose. The receptor source for this set is an adult who received the AZD1222 COVID-19 vaccine. Both conserved end residues are part of each CDR3. Fields, in order: clone size, D gene, J gene, V gene, CDR3 DNA, CDR3 protein. D genes are given only for firm matches. Only part of the rows carry a size: once, few, many, or a class if the clone is expanded.

size: NA; D: NA; J: TRBJ2-7; V: TRBV10-1; DNA: TGCGCCAGCAGTGTGGGGACAAAAAACGAGCAGTACTTC; CDR3: CASSVGTKNEQYF
size: few; D: NA; J: TRBJ2-2; V: TRBV2; DNA: TGTGCCAGCAGTGAACTCACCATCACCGGGGAGCTGTTTTTT; CDR3: CASSELTITGELFF
size: NA; D: NA; J: TRBJ2-1; V: TRBV14; DNA: TGTGCCAGCAGCCTAACTACAGGGTTCGATGAGCAGTTCTTC; CDR3: CASSLTTGFDEQFF
size: NA; D: NA; J: TRBJ1-6; V: TRBV7-9; DNA: TGTGCCAGCAATAGCCCCCCGGAGGATTCACCCCTCCACTTT; CDR3: CASNSPPEDSPLHF
size: NA; D: TRBD1; J: TRBJ2-4; V: TRBV6-4; DNA: TGTGCCAGCAGTGACCCCAGGGGGCGAGGCAAAAACATTCAGTACTTC; CDR3: CASSDPRGRGKNIQYF
size: NA; D: NA; J: TRBJ1-5; V: TRBV7-2; DNA: TGTGCCAGCAGCTTAGGACCCCAGAGCAATCAGCCCCAGCATTTT; CDR3: CASSLGPQSNQPQHF
size: NA; D: NA; J: TRBJ1-2; V: TRBV3-1/TRBV3-2; DNA: TGTGCCAGCAGCCAAACCTCTGGCTACACCTTC; CDR3: CASSQTSGYTF
size: NA; D: TRBD1; J: TRBJ2-1; V: TRBV4-1; DNA: TGCGCCAGCAGCCAATATTTTGGGACAGGGGGTTACAATGAGCAGTTCTTC; CDR3: CASSQYFGTGGYNEQFF
size: NA; D: TRBD2; J: TRBJ2-3; V: TRBV11-2; DNA: TGTGCCAGCAGCCAACCCCTAGCGGGGGGCACAGATACGCAGTATTTT; CDR3: CASSQPLAGGTDTQYF
size: NA; D: NA; J: TRBJ2-3; V: TRBV20-1; DNA: TGCAGTGCTAGTGACAGTAGCACAGATACGCAGTATTTT; CDR3: CSASDSSTDTQYF
size: NA; D: NA; J: TRBJ1-1; V: TRBV13; DNA: TGTGCCAGCAGCTTAAGGTTAGGGGAAGCTTTCTTT; CDR3: CASSLRLGEAFF
size: few; D: NA; J: TRBJ1-5; V: TRBV10-3; DNA: TGTGCCATCAGCCCGGACTCAGGGGTAAACAATCAGCCCCAGCATTTT; CDR3: CAISPDSGVNNQPQHF
size: NA; D: TRBD1; J: TRBJ1-5; V: TRBV29-1; DNA: TGCAGCGTTACGACAGGGAATAGCAATCAGCCCCAGCATTTT; CDR3: CSVTTGNSNQPQHF
size: NA; D: TRBD1; J: TRBJ2-3; V: TRBV9; DNA: TGTGCCAGCAGCGCGAGACAGGGGGCTAGCACAGATACGCAGTATTTT; CDR3: CASSARQGASTDTQYF
size: NA; D: NA; J: TRBJ1-1; V: TRBV12-3/TRBV12-4; DNA: TGTGCCAGCTCCCTTAACGGGGAAACTGAAGCTTTCTTT; CDR3: CASSLNGETEAFF
size: NA; D: TRBD2; J: TRBJ2-5; V: TRBV7-2; DNA: TGTGCCAGCAGAGCGGGACGATACCAAGAGACCCAGTACTTC; CDR3: CASRAGRYQETQYF
size: NA; D: NA; J: TRBJ1-1; V: TRBV7-8; DNA: TGTGCCAGCACCGCTCAGACAGTTAACACTGAAGCTTTCTTT; CDR3: CASTAQTVNTEAFF
size: NA; D: NA; J: TRBJ2-5; V: TRBV10-3; DNA: TGTGCCATCAGTGAGGGGGAGGACGTCCGGCGGGAGACCCAGTACTTC; CDR3: CAISEGEDVRRETQYF
size: once; D: NA; J: TRBJ1-5; V: TRBV6-2/TRBV6-3; DNA: TGTGCCAGCAGTTTCAAAGGGGACCAGCCCCAGCATTTT; CDR3: CASSFKGDQPQHF
size: NA; D: NA; J: TRBJ1-2; V: TRBV4-2; DNA: TGTGCCAGTTCAGAACAGAGGTTTGGCTACACCTTC; CDR3: CASSEQRFGYTF
size: NA; D: TRBD1; J: TRBJ1-3; V: TRBV7-6; DNA: TGTGCCAGCAGCCTATGGACAGGCATGACGGCTGGAAACACCATATATTTT; CDR3: CASSLWTGMTAGNTIYF
size: few; D: NA; J: TRBJ1-5; V: TRBV19; DNA: TGTGCCAGTAGTATAAATGGGCGATCCTATCAGCCCCAGCATTTT; CDR3: CASSINGRSYQPQHF
size: NA; D: TRBD2; J: TRBJ2-3; V: TRBV5-1; DNA: TGCGCCAGCAGCTGGCTAGCGGGGGGCACAGATACGCAGTATTTT; CDR3: CASSWLAGGTDTQYF
size: NA; D: TRBD1; J: TRBJ1-2; V: TRBV7-9; DNA: TGTGCCAGCACGGCCCGGGGACAGTGGGAGCGGGGCTACACCTTC; CDR3: CASTARGQWERGYTF
size: NA; D: TRBD2; J: TRBJ2-1; V: TRBV11-2; DNA: TGTGCCAGCAGCTTAGGGGGGGGAAATGAGCAGTTCTTC; CDR3: CASSLGGGNEQFF
size: NA; D: NA; J: TRBJ2-7; V: TRBV7-2; DNA: TGTGCCAGCAGCCCCAACACAGGTGGTGGGTACGAGCAGTACTTC; CDR3: CASSPNTGGGYEQYF
size: NA; D: NA; J: TRBJ1-6; V: TRBV5-1; DNA: TGCGCCAGCAGCTTACGGGGGTTTAATTCACCCCTCCACTTT; CDR3: CASSLRGFNSPLHF
size: NA; D: TRBD2; J: TRBJ2-7; V: TRBV25-1; DNA: TGTGCCAGCAGCCGCGGGACTAGCTCGTACGAGCAGTACTTC; CDR3: CASSRGTSSYEQYF
size: NA; D: NA; J: TRBJ1-1; V: TRBV9; DNA: TGTGCCAGCACCCCGACCCCGGTGGGCACTGAAGCTTTCTTT; CDR3: CASTPTPVGTEAFF
size: NA; D: NA; J: TRBJ1-1; V: TRBV11-2; DNA: TGTGCCAGCAGCTTAGGACCGCTGAACACTGAAGCTTTCTTT; CDR3: CASSLGPLNTEAFF
size: NA; D: TRBD1; J: TRBJ1-2; V: TRBV19; DNA: TGTGCCAGTAGCTCCTCAGGGGGCACTGATGGCTACACCTTC; CDR3: CASSSSGGTDGYTF
size: NA; D: NA; J: TRBJ2-1; V: TRBV27; DNA: TGTGCCAGCAGTTTTATTGGGGGGTCCTACAATGAGCAGTTCTTC; CDR3: CASSFIGGSYNEQFF
size: NA; D: NA; J: TRBJ1-3; V: TRBV7-8; DNA: TGTGCCAGCAGCCCCTTACAGGGAAGGGGAGGAAACACCATATATTTT; CDR3: CASSPLQGRGGNTIYF
size: NA; D: NA; J: TRBJ1-2; V: TRBV7-9; DNA: TGTGCCAGCAGCTTAGGTCGACAGAAGCTTTATGGCTACACCTTC; CDR3: CASSLGRQKLYGYTF
size: NA; D: TRBD1; J: TRBJ1-3; V: TRBV28; DNA: TGTGCCAGCAGAACCGGGACAGCAGGAAACACCATATATTTT; CDR3: CASRTGTAGNTIYF
size: NA; D: TRBD2; J: TRBJ2-3; V: TRBV7-2; DNA: TGTGCCAGCGTAGTGGGGGGGAGCACAGATACGCAGTATTTT; CDR3: CASVVGGSTDTQYF
size: NA; D: NA; J: TRBJ2-1; V: TRBV7-3; DNA: TGTGCCAGCAGCCCCCATCATCAAGGCTATGAGCAGTTCTTC; CDR3: CASSPHHQGYEQFF
size: NA; D: NA; J: TRBJ2-2; V: TRBV5-1; DNA: TGCGCCAGCAGCTTGGTGCCAGGGGAAACCGGGGAGCTGTTTTTT; CDR3: CASSLVPGETGELFF
size: NA; D: NA; J: TRBJ2-5; V: TRBV6-2/TRBV6-3; DNA: TGTGCCAGCAGTTTGCTCCGGGGGCCAAAAGAGACCCAGTACTTC; CDR3: CASSLLRGPKETQYF
size: few; D: NA; J: TRBJ1-2; V: TRBV7-9; DNA: TGTGCCAGCAGCGGTCCGGAGCCGAGGTATGGCTACACCTTC; CDR3: CASSGPEPRYGYTF
size: NA; D: NA; J: TRBJ1-1; V: TRBV7-9; DNA: TGTGCCAGCAGCCTTAGCATGAACACTGAAGCTTTCTTT; CDR3: CASSLSMNTEAFF
size: few; D: TRBD1; J: TRBJ1-1; V: TRBV6-2/TRBV6-3; DNA: TGTGCCAGCAGCTGGACAGGGAACACTGAAGCTTTCTTT; CDR3: CASSWTGNTEAFF
size: NA; D: NA; J: TRBJ1-2; V: TRBV18; DNA: TGTGCCAGCTCACAACGGGGGCCAGGAGACGGCTACACCTTC; CDR3: CASSQRGPGDGYTF
size: NA; D: NA; J: TRBJ2-3; V: TRBV9; DNA: TGTGCCAGCAGCCCTAGAGGGGGGGGCACAGATACGCAGTATTTT; CDR3: CASSPRGGGTDTQYF
size: few; D: NA; J: TRBJ2-3; V: TRBV11-3; DNA: TGTGCCAGCAGTCCGGGCCGCCTAGATTTGGGTCTAGCGACAGATACGCAGTATTTT; CDR3: CASSPGRLDLGLATDTQYF
size: once; D: NA; J: TRBJ2-1; V: TRBV7-2; DNA: TGTGCCAGCAGCTTAGCGCGTAGCGCGATGACATACAATGAGCAGTTCTTC; CDR3: CASSLARSAMTYNEQFF
size: NA; D: NA; J: TRBJ2-5; V: TRBV21-1; DNA: TGTGCCAGCGAAGGAAAGGGCGGGGAGACCCAGTACTTC; CDR3: CASEGKGGETQYF
size: NA; D: NA; J: TRBJ2-6; V: TRBV20-1; DNA: TGCAGTGCTAGTGGCAGGTCTGGGGCCAACGTCCTGACTTTC; CDR3: CSASGRSGANVLTF
size: NA; D: NA; J: TRBJ2-1; V: TRBV5-1; DNA: TGCGCCAGCAGCTTGGACACCAACAATGAGCAGTTCTTC; CDR3: CASSLDTNNEQFF
size: NA; D: NA; J: TRBJ2-1; V: TRBV7-8; DNA: TGTGCCAGCAGCTTAGTGGGGGGCCCGTACAATGAGCAGTTCTTC; CDR3: CASSLVGGPYNEQFF
size: NA; D: TRBD1; J: TRBJ1-2; V: TRBV3-1/TRBV3-2; DNA: TGTGCCAGCAGCCCCACCGGGACAGGGGTCTATGGCTACACCTTC; CDR3: CASSPTGTGVYGYTF
size: NA; D: NA; J: TRBJ2-2; V: TRBV19; DNA: TGTGCCAGTAGTATAGGCAACACCGGGGAGCTGTTTTTT; CDR3: CASSIGNTGELFF
size: NA; D: TRBD1; J: TRBJ1-2; V: TRBV18; DNA: TGTGCCAGCTCACCAGGAACAGGGGTTGGCTACACCTTC; CDR3: CASSPGTGVGYTF
size: NA; D: NA; J: TRBJ2-7; V: TRBV11-2; DNA: TGTGCCAGCAGCTTAGGGGCATTGGAAACCCCACAGTACTTC; CDR3: CASSLGALETPQYF